The clone carrying this T cell receptor (beta chain) was recorded many times. Its target is unknown. The data stem from a study of T cells in Graves' hyperthyroidism and ophthalmopathy. General observations from the study: Blood also contained most expanded thyroid clonotypes above 0.001.

V dropped 5 bases and J dropped 10 bases, with 15 bases sitting between them. CDR1 SGHRS and CDR2 YFSETQ come from the germline V gene. This CDR3 has 13 amino acids. Ophthalmopathy cases met thresholds of Clinical Activity Score at least 3, NOSPECS grade at least 4 and duration under 3 months. The investigators amplified TCR beta CDR3 regions from RNA transcripts. When the TCR CDR3 underwent first-round RT-PCR, the HTBI primer set was used. A single record per CDR3 protein comes from TCRdb applying MiXCR to the multiplex PCR reads. The table shows fewer than 550,000 distinct CDR3 sequences, with roughly a quarter occurring only once.

The V and J genes are TRBV5-1 and TRBJ2-2; the D is unclear. Sequencing was done on a sample of blood. The TCR originated in a young woman with Graves' ophthalmopathy. The DNA for the CDR3 is TGCGCCAGCAGTTTAGCTGACCGGGTGGAGCTGTTTTTT. This encodes CASSLADRVELFF.